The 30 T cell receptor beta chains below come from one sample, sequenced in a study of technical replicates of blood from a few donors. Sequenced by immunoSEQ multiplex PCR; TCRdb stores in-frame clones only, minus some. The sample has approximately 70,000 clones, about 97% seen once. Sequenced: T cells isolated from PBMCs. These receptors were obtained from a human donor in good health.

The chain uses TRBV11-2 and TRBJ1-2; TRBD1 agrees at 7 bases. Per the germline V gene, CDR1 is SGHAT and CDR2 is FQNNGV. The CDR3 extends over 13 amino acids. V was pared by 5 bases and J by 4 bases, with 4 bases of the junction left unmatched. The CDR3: CASSARDSYGYTF. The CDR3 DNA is TGTGCCAGCAGCGCCCGGGACAGCTATGGCTACACCTTC.

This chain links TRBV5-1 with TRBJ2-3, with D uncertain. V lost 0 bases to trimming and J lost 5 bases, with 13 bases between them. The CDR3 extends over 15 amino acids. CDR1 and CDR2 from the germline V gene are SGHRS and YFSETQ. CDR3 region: CASSLEYLSGDTQYF. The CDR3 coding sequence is TGCGCCAGCAGCTTGGAGTACTTGTCAGGAGATACGCAGTATTTT.

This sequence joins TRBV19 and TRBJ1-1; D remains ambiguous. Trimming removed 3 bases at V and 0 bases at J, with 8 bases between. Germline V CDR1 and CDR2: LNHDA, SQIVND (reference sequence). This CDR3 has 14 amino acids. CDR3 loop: CASSIQALNTEAFF. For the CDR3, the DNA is TGTGCCAGTAGTATTCAGGCTTTGAACACTGAAGCTTTCTTT. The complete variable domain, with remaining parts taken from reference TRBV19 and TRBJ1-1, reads DGGITQSPKYLFRKEGQNVTLSCEQNLNHDAMYWYRQDPGQGLRLIYYSQIVNDFQKGDIAEGYSVSREKKESFPLTVTSAQKNPTAFYLCASSIQALNTEAFFGQGTRLTVV.

CDR3 in DNA: TGCAGCGCCCGACAGGGGAACTATGGCTACACCTTC. Its protein product is CSARQGNYGYTF. The chain has TRBV29-1 and TRBJ1-2; 8 bases match TRBD1. Looked up from germline, CDR1 is SQVTM and CDR2 is ANQGSEA. The CDR3 length is 12 residues. V gave up 7 bases and J gave up 2 bases; unmatched junction bases: 3. Using reference TRBV29-1 and TRBJ1-2 for the parts outside the CDR3, the full variable domain is SAVISQKPSRDICQRGTSLTIQCQVDSQVTMMFWYRQQPGQSLTLIATANQGSEATYESGFVIDKFPISRPNLTFSTLTVSNMSPEDSSIYLCSARQGNYGYTFGSGTRLTVV.

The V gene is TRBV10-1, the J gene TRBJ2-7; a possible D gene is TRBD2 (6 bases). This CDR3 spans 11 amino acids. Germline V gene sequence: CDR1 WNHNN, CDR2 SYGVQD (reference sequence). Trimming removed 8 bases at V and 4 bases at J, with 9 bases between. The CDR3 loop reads CASGGPYEQYF. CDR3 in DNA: TGCGCCAGCGGAGGGCCATACGAGCAGTACTTC.

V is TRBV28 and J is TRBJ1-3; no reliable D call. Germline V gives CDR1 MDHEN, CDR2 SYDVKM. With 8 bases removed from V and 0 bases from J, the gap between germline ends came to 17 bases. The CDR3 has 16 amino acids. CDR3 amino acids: CASGGLNTGSGNTIYF. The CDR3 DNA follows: TGTGCCAGCGGTGGACTCAACACGGGCTCTGGAAACACCATATATTTT.

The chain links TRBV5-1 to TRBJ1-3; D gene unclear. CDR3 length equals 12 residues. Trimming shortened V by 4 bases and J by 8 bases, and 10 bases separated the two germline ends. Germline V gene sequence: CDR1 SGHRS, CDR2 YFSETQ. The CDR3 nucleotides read TGCGCCAGCAGCGGCCTTGGTGACACCATATATTTT. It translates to CASSGLGDTIYF.

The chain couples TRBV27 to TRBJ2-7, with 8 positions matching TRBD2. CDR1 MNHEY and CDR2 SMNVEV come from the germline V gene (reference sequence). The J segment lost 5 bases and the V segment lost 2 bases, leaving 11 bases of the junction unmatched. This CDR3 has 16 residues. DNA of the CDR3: TGTGCCAGCAGTTTACACGTCTGGGCGGGAGGTGACGAGCAGTACTTC. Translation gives CASSLHVWAGGDEQYF.

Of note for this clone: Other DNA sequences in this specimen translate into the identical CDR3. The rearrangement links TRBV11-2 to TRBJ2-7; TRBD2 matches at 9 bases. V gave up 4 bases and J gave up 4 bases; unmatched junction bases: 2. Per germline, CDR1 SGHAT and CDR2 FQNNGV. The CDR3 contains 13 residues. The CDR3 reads CASSSGLAYEQYF. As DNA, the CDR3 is TGTGCCAGCAGCTCGGGACTAGCTTACGAGCAGTACTTC.

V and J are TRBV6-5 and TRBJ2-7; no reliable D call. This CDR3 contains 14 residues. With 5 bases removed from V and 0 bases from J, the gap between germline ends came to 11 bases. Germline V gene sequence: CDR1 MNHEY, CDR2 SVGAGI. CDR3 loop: CASSPFGSSYEQYF. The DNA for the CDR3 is TGTGCCAGCAGTCCTTTTGGTAGCTCCTACGAGCAGTACTTC.

CDR3 loop: CATLTEMNTEAFF. The CDR3 coding sequence is TGTGCCACCTTGACAGAGATGAACACTGAAGCTTTCTTT. The genes are TRBV6-5 and TRBJ1-1, with D possibly matching TRBD1 (5 bases). Germline V CDR1 and CDR2: MNHEY, SVGAGI. Between the trimmed V and J ends, which lost 10 bases and 0 bases, there was a span of 12 bases. The CDR3 length is 13 residues.

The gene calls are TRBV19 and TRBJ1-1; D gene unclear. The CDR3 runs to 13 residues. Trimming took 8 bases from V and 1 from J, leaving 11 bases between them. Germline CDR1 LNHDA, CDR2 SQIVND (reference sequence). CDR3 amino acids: CASLRQGNTEAFF. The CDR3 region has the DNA TGTGCCAGTTTGCGACAAGGGAACACTGAAGCTTTCTTT.

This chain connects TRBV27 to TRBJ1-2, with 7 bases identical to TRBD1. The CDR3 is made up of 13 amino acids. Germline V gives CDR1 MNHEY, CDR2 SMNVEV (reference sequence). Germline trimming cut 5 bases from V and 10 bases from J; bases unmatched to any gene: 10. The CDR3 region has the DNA TGTGCCAGCAGTGGGGACAGCCAGATCGACTACACCTTC. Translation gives CASSGDSQIDYTF.

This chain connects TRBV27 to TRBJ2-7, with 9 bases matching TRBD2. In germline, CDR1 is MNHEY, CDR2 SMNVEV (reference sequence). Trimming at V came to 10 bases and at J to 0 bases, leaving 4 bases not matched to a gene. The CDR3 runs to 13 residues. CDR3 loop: CATLGLASYEQYF. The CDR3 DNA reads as TGTGCCACCTTGGGACTAGCCTCCTACGAGCAGTACTTC.

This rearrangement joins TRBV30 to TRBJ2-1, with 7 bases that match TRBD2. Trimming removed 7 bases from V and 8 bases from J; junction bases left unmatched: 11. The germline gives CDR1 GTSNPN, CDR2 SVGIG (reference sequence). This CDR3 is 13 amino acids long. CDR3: CASLEREVDEQFF. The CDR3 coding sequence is TGTGCCTCCCTAGAACGGGAGGTGGATGAGCAGTTCTTC.

CDR3: CASSSREGYHEQYF. As DNA, the CDR3 is TGTGCCAGCAGCAGCAGGGAAGGGTACCACGAGCAGTACTTC. The rearrangement joins TRBV7-8 to TRBJ2-7, with D possibly being TRBD1 (5 bases). The CDR3 runs 14 residues. The germline V gene has CDR1 SGHVS and CDR2 FQNEAQ. Trimming pared 5 bases from V and 5 bases from J, leaving 16 bases between.

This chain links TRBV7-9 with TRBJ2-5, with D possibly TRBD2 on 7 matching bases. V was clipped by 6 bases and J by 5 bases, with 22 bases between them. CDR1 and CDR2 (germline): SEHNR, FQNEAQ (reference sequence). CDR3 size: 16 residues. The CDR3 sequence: CASRPPRAGAGETQYF. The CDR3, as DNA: TGTGCCAGCAGACCGCCCCGGGCGGGGGCTGGGGAGACCCAGTACTTC. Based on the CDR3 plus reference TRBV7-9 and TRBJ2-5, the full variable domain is DTGVSQNPRHKITKRGQNVTFRCDPISEHNRLYWYRQTLGQGPEFLTYFQNEAQLEKSRLLSDRFSAERPKGSFSTLEIQRTEQGDSAMYLCASRPPRAGAGETQYFGPGTRLLVL.

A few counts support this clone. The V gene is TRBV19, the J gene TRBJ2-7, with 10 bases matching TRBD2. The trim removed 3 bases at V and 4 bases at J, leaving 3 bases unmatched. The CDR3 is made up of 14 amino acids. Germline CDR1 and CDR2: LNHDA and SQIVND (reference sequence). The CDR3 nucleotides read TGTGCCAGTAGTATTACTAGCGGGGTTTACGAGCAGTACTTC. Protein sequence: CASSITSGVYEQYF. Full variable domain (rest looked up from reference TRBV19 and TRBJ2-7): DGGITQSPKYLFRKEGQNVTLSCEQNLNHDAMYWYRQDPGQGLRLIYYSQIVNDFQKGDIAEGYSVSREKKESFPLTVTSAQKNPTAFYLCASSITSGVYEQYFGPGTRLTVT.

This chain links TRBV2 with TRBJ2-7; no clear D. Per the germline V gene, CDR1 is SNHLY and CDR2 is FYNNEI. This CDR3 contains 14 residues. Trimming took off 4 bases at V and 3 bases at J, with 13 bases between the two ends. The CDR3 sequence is CASSAGGRLYEQYF. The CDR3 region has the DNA TGTGCCAGCAGTGCTGGCGGTAGGCTCTACGAGCAGTACTTC.

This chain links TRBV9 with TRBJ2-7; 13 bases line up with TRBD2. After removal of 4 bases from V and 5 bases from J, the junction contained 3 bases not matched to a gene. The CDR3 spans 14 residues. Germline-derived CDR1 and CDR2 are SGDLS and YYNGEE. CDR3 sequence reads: CASSTSGRADEQYF. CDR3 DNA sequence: TGTGCCAGCAGCACTAGCGGGAGGGCCGACGAGCAGTACTTC.

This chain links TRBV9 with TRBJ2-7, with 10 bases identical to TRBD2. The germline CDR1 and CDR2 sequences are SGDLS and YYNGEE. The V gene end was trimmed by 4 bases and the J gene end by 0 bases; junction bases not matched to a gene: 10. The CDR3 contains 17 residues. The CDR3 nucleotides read TGTGCCAGCAGCCCTCGCCAGACTAGCGGGTTCTCCTACGAGCAGTACTTC. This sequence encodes CASSPRQTSGFSYEQYF. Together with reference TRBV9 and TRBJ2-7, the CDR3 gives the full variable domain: DSGVTQTPKHLITATGQRVTLRCSPRSGDLSVYWYQQSLDQGLQFLIQYYNGEERAKGNILERFSAQQFPDLHSELNLSSLELGDSALYFCASSPRQTSGFSYEQYFGPGTRLTVT.

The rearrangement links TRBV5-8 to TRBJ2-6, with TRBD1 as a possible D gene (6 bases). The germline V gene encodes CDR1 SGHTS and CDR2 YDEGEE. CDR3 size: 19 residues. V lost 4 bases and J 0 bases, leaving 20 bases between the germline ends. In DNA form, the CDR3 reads TGTGCCAGCAGCGGGGAACAGGGAATTATGCCCTCTGGGGCCAACGTCCTGACTTTC. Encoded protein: CASSGEQGIMPSGANVLTF.

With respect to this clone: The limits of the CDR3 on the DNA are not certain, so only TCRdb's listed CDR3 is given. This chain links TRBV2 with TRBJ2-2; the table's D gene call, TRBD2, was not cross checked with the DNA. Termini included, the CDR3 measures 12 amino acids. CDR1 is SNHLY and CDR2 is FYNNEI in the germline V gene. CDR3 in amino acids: CASSVRFGELFF.

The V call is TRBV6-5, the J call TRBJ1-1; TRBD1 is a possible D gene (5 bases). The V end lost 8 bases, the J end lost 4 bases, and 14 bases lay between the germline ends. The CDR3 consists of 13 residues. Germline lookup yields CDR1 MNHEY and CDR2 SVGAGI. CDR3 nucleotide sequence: TGTGCCAGCCAGTCTCAGGGCATCACTGAAGCTTTCTTT. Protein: CASQSQGITEAFF.

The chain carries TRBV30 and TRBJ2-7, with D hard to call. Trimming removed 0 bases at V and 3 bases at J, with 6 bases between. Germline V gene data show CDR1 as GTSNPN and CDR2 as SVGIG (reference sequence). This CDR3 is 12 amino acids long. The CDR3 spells CAWSVSGYEQYF. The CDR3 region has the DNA TGTGCCTGGAGTGTATCAGGCTACGAGCAGTACTTC.

The CDR3 bases are TGTGCCAGCAGTGAAATAGGGACAGGTATAGGTCAGCCCCAGCATTTT. Its protein product is CASSEIGTGIGQPQHF. The rearrangement uses TRBV2 and TRBJ1-5; 8 positions match TRBD1. The V gene's germline CDR1 is SNHLY and CDR2 FYNNEI. The CDR3 extends over 16 amino acids. V lost 2 bases to trimming and J lost 6 bases; unmatched junction nucleotides: 9. Using reference TRBV2 and TRBJ1-5 for the parts outside the CDR3, the full variable domain is EPEVTQTPSHQVTQMGQEVILRCVPISNHLYFYWYRQILGQKVEFLVSFYNNEISEKSEIFDDQFSVERPDGSNFTLKIRSTKLEDSAMYFCASSEIGTGIGQPQHFGDGTRLSIL.

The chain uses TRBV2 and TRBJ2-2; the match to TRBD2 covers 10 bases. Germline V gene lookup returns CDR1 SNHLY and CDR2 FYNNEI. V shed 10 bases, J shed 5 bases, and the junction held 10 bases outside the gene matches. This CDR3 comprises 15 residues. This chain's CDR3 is CATNLAGDKTGELFF. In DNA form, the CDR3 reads TGTGCCACGAACCTAGCGGGAGATAAGACCGGGGAGCTGTTTTTT.

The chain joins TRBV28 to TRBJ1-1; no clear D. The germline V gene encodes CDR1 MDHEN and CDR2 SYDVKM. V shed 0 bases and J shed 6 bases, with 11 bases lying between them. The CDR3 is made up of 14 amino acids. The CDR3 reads CASSLWVRGSEAFF. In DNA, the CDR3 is TGTGCCAGCAGTTTATGGGTTCGAGGTTCTGAAGCTTTCTTT.

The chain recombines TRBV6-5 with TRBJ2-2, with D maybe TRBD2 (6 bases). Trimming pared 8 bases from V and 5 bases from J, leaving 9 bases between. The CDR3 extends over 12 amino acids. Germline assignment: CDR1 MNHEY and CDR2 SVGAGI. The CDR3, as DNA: TGTGCCAGCCGGGACTGGACCGGGGAGCTGTTTTTT. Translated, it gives CASRDWTGELFF.

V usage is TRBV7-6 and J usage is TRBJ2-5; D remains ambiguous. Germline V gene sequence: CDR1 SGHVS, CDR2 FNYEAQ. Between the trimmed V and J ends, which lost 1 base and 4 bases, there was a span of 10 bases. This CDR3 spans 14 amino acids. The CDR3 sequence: CASSLVESLETQYF. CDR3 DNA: TGTGCCAGCAGCTTAGTAGAAAGCTTAGAGACCCAGTACTTC.